Below are 29 T cell receptor beta chains sequenced from a single sample in a study of blood T cell repertoires in COVID-19 (TCRdb year 2020). The library was prepared using the immunoSEQ multiplex PCR assay. TCRdb took this table from immuneACCESS and kept in-frame rearrangements with V and J called. Such tables lack part of the clones; where checked against another copy, unresolved V genes explain under half of the gap, and the rest is unexplained. Across this sample there are around 72,000 clones, with 80% to 90% seen only once. The ten biggest clones cover 20% to 25% of the sample. Sequenced: peripheral blood. The receptors were gathered from a woman aged 65 to 85 with acute or convalescent COVID-19.

This chain joins TRBV2 and TRBJ1-5; tentatively, D is TRBD1 (6 bases). The CDR3 totals 13 residues. Per germline, CDR1 SNHLY and CDR2 FYNNEI. V was pared by 5 bases and J by 4 bases, with 9 bases between. The chain's CDR3 is CASSKQGNQPQHF. CDR3 nucleotides: TGTGCCAGCAGTAAACAGGGAAATCAGCCCCAGCATTTT.

This clone was recorded at least ten times. The CDR3 DNA is TGTGCCAGTAGCCTGCACGGACAGACATCCTACGAGCAGTACTTC. It codes for CASSLHGQTSYEQYF. J is TRBJ2-7 and V is TRBV19, with a possible D match to TRBD1 (6 bases). CDR1 and CDR2 (germline): LNHDA, SQIVND (reference sequence). The CDR3 length is 15 residues. Deletions cut 6 bases from V and 1 base from J, with 16 bases between.

The CDR3 sequence: CASSTRGHRETQYF. The CDR3 DNA sequence: TGTGCCAGTAGTACCCGGGGACATAGGGAGACCCAGTACTTC. The chain is built from TRBV19 and TRBJ2-5; tentative D call: TRBD1 (6 bases). Per germline, CDR1 LNHDA and CDR2 SQIVND (reference sequence). The V and J ends lost 4 bases and 5 bases respectively, with 14 bases between them. The length of the CDR3 is 14 residues.

This chain uses TRBV7-9 with TRBJ1-2, with 9 bases matching TRBD1. The V gene's germline CDR1 is SEHNR and CDR2 FQNEAQ (reference sequence). CDR3 length: 13 residues. J gave up 5 bases and V 6 bases, and 4 bases lay outside the gene matches. CDR3 sequence reads: CASSYGTGYGYTF. The CDR3 bases are TGTGCCAGCAGTTATGGGACAGGGTATGGCTACACCTTC.

V gene TRBV19 combines with J gene TRBJ2-1; possibly TRBD1 for D (6 bases). Germline V gene lookup returns CDR1 LNHDA and CDR2 SQIVND (reference sequence). Trimming shortened V by 7 bases and J by 8 bases, and 12 bases separated the two germline ends. The CDR3 runs 12 residues. The CDR3 bases are TGTGCCAGTAACACAGGGATTGATGAGCAGTTCTTC. It encodes CASNTGIDEQFF.

The rearrangement uses TRBV14 and TRBJ1-3; D gene uncertain. Between the trimmed V and J ends, which lost 0 bases and 4 bases, there was a span of 16 bases. CDR1 and CDR2 (germline): SGHDN, FVKESK. The length of the CDR3 is 17 residues. DNA of the CDR3: TGTGCCAGCAGCCAAGATAAGGGAGTAACCCCCGGAAACACCATATATTTT. Protein sequence: CASSQDKGVTPGNTIYF.

The chain recombines TRBV7-9 with TRBJ2-5, with 13 nucleotides matching TRBD2. The CDR3 spans 17 residues. Germline CDR1 SEHNR, CDR2 FQNEAQ (reference sequence). J was trimmed by 4 bases and V by 5 bases; bases with no gene match: 10. DNA for the CDR3: TGTGCCAGCAGCCAAGGACTAGCGGGAGCCTCGCGAGAGACCCAGTACTTC. Amino acid sequence: CASSQGLAGASRETQYF.

The chain carries TRBV5-1 and TRBJ2-7, with D possibly being TRBD1 (5 bases). The ends were cut back, 0 bases at V and 6 bases at J, with 13 bases in the middle. Germline V gives CDR1 SGHRS, CDR2 YFSETQ. This CDR3 has 14 amino acids. Here the CDR3 reads CASSLDSGKGEQYF. CDR3 sequence (DNA): TGCGCCAGCAGCTTGGACTCAGGGAAGGGCGAGCAGTACTTC.

V gene TRBV5-5 combines with J gene TRBJ2-7, with D possibly TRBD2 on 6 matching bases. The CDR3 is 15 amino acids. V was cut by 3 bases and J by 2 bases, with 15 bases left in between. The germline V gene encodes CDR1 SGHKS and CDR2 YYEKEE (reference sequence). Here the CDR3 reads CASSSGVFSTYEQYF. As DNA, the CDR3 is TGTGCCAGCAGCTCGGGGGTCTTCTCCACCTACGAGCAGTACTTC.

This clone was found a few times. V is TRBV27 and J is TRBJ1-3; a possible D gene is TRBD1 (5 bases). From germline, CDR1 is MNHEY and CDR2 SMNVEV (reference sequence). The V and J ends lost 4 bases and 1 base respectively, with 5 bases between them. The length of the CDR3 is 13 residues. CDR3 residues: CASSSGSGNTIYF. In nucleotides, the CDR3 is TGTGCCAGCAGTTCAGGGTCTGGAAACACCATATATTTT.

The V call is TRBV2, the J call TRBJ2-1, with D possibly being TRBD1 (6 bases). The CDR3 is 13 amino acids. V was pared by 6 bases and J by 9 bases, with 15 bases between. Germline-derived CDR1 and CDR2 are SNHLY and FYNNEI. CDR3 in DNA: TGTGCCAGCAGAGGACAGCTAATGGGTGAGCAGTTCTTC. It specifies CASRGQLMGEQFF.

In its sample, this clone was seen once. This sequence joins TRBV4-1 and TRBJ2-3, with 9 bases matching TRBD2. This CDR3 has 19 amino acids. Germline-derived CDR1 and CDR2 are MGHRA and YSYEKL. J gave up 0 bases and V 2 bases, and 12 bases lay outside the gene matches. This chain's CDR3 is CASSQRASGVGASTDTQYF. The CDR3 region has the DNA TGCGCCAGCAGCCAAAGGGCTAGCGGGGTTGGAGCTAGCACAGATACGCAGTATTTT.

V usage is TRBV27 and J usage is TRBJ1-6; possible D gene TRBD1, 5 bases. The CDR3 totals 15 residues. CDR1 is MNHEY and CDR2 is SMNVEV in the germline V gene (reference sequence). The V and J ends lost 5 bases and 7 bases respectively, with 15 bases between them. The CDR3 reads CASSLGGSGNSPLHF. The CDR3 DNA reads TGTGCCAGCAGTCTCGGGGGTTCGGGAAATTCACCCCTCCACTTT.

The count of this clone is one. The V call is TRBV10-3, the J call TRBJ2-1; a possible D gene is TRBD2 (6 bases). The CDR3 runs 16 residues. Between the trimmed V and J ends, which lost 2 bases and 1 base, there was a span of 12 bases. Per germline, CDR1 ENHRY and CDR2 SYGVKD. CDR3 region: CAISEAAGTSYNEQFF. CDR3 nucleotides: TGTGCCATCAGTGAGGCAGCCGGGACTTCCTACAATGAGCAGTTCTTC.

V is TRBV4-2 and J is TRBJ2-1; 11 bases match TRBD1. Germline V gene lookup returns CDR1 LGHNA and CDR2 YNFKEQ. With 4 bases clipped from V and 4 bases from J, the junction kept 21 bases outside the gene matches. The CDR3 consists of 21 residues. The CDR3 DNA reads TGTGCCAGCAGCCTCCTAAGGGACAGGGGGGGAAGGCGGGAGCGGTACAATGAGCAGTTCTTC. Its protein is CASSLLRDRGGRRERYNEQFF.

This chain links TRBV10-3 with TRBJ1-3; 8 bases match TRBD1. Germline CDR1 and CDR2: ENHRY and SYGVKD. The CDR3 extends over 16 amino acids. The V gene end was trimmed by 3 bases and the J gene end by 4 bases; junction bases not matched to a gene: 8. The CDR3 nucleotides are TGTGCCATCAGTGAAAGAGACAGGGGTAGAGGAAACACCATATATTTT. This sequence encodes CAISERDRGRGNTIYF.

This clone was seen just once. The gene calls are TRBV5-1 and TRBJ2-3, with TRBD2 identical over 9 bases. From germline, CDR1 is SGHRS and CDR2 YFSETQ. V shed 4 bases, J shed 3 bases, and the junction held 9 bases outside the gene matches. This CDR3 region has 16 residues. The CDR3 region is CASSPGSSGSTDTQYF. As DNA, the CDR3 is TGCGCCAGCAGCCCCGGGAGTAGCGGGAGTACAGATACGCAGTATTTT.

The chain is built from TRBV28 and TRBJ2-3; tentatively, D is TRBD2 (6 bases). V was clipped by 4 bases and J by 2 bases, with 16 bases between them. Germline CDR1 and CDR2: MDHEN and SYDVKM. The CDR3 spans 16 residues. In DNA form, the CDR3 reads TGTGCCAGCAGTTGGGGACTTCCACCACACACAGATACGCAGTATTTT. Protein sequence: CASSWGLPPHTDTQYF.

J is TRBJ2-2 and V is TRBV29-1, with a weak D call TRBD1 (7 bases). The CDR3 contains 14 residues. Trimming took 6 bases from V and 0 from J, leaving 11 bases between them. CDR1 and CDR2 (germline): SQVTM, ANQGSEA. This chain's CDR3 is CSVRRGPNTGELFF. The DNA of the CDR3 is TGCAGCGTCCGGAGGGGGCCGAACACCGGGGAGCTGTTTTTT.

The chain uses TRBV7-3 and TRBJ1-5; D uncertain. This CDR3 spans 14 amino acids. Per the germline V gene, CDR1 is SGHTA and CDR2 is FQGTGA. V was shortened by 2 bases and J by 7 bases, with 12 bases between the two germline ends. CDR3 nucleotides: TGTGCCAGCAGCTTATTTCGGGATCGGCAGCCCCAGCATTTT. This sequence encodes CASSLFRDRQPQHF.

This chain joins TRBV18 and TRBJ1-2; D gene ambiguous. This CDR3 spans 16 amino acids. V was pared by 5 bases and J by 0 bases, with 16 bases between. CDR1 is KGHSH and CDR2 is LQKENI in the germline V gene. This CDR3 reads CASSTEGTGSNYGYTF. The DNA of the CDR3 is TGTGCCAGCTCAACGGAGGGAACGGGTTCTAACTATGGCTACACCTTC.

V usage is TRBV19 and J usage is TRBJ2-1; 8 bases agree with TRBD2. The CDR3 sequence is 13 residues long. V trimming: 6 bases; J trimming: 9 bases; junction bases outside the gene matches: 7. The germline CDR1 and CDR2 sequences are LNHDA and SQIVND (reference sequence). The CDR3 protein is CASRRAGVSEQFF. The CDR3 DNA sequence: TGTGCCAGTAGACGAGCGGGAGTCAGTGAGCAGTTCTTC.

The chain carries TRBV28 and TRBJ1-2; tentatively, D is TRBD1 (5 bases). Germline CDR1 is MDHEN and CDR2 is SYDVKM. Trimming shortened V by 6 bases and J by 2 bases, and 10 bases separated the two germline ends. The CDR3 spans 13 residues. Here the CDR3 DNA reads TGTGCCAGCAGCCCGACAGCAAACTATGGCTACACCTTC. Residues: CASSPTANYGYTF.

CDR3 loop: CATSRERWAGGAREANVLTF. CDR3 sequence (DNA): TGTGCCACCAGCAGAGAACGTTGGGCAGGGGGCGCGAGAGAGGCCAACGTCCTGACTTTC. The chain employs TRBV15 and TRBJ2-6, with 8 bases fitting TRBD1. After removal of 0 bases from V and 6 bases from J, the junction contained 16 bases not matched to a gene. Germline assignment: CDR1 LNHNV and CDR2 YYDKDF (reference sequence). The CDR3 has 20 amino acids.

The chain is built from TRBV5-6 and TRBJ1-1, with D perhaps TRBD1 (6 bases). The ends were cut back, 4 bases at V and 4 bases at J, with 14 bases in the middle. The germline CDR1 and CDR2 sequences are SGHDT and YYEEEE. The length of the CDR3 is 14 residues. CDR3: CASSMRARGTEAFF. CDR3 nucleotide sequence: TGTGCCAGCAGCATGCGGGCCAGGGGCACTGAAGCTTTCTTT.

V usage is TRBV7-9 and J usage is TRBJ1-1; no clear D gene. Germline V lookup: CDR1 SEHNR, CDR2 FQNEAQ (reference sequence). The CDR3 loop spans 13 amino acids. V gave up 6 bases and J gave up 0 bases, with 8 bases separating them. The CDR3 DNA follows: TGTGCCAGCAGGATAACAGTGAACACTGAAGCTTTCTTT. Protein sequence: CASRITVNTEAFF.

This rearrangement joins TRBV15 to TRBJ1-1; maybe TRBD1 (6 bases). The CDR3 length is 14 residues. V was pared by 1 base and J by 4 bases, with 10 bases between. In germline, CDR1 is LNHNV, CDR2 YYDKDF (reference sequence). The CDR3 reads CATSRATGSTEAFF. CDR3 in DNA: TGTGCCACCAGCAGAGCCACAGGGTCCACTGAAGCTTTCTTT.

This clone was counted a few times. The rearrangement links TRBV28 to TRBJ2-7; tentative D call: TRBD1 (6 bases). This CDR3 comprises 14 residues. Germline CDR1 reads MDHEN; CDR2 reads SYDVKM. With 6 bases removed from V and 0 bases from J, the gap between germline ends came to 12 bases. The CDR3 here is CASRLQGSSYEQYF. DNA of the CDR3: TGTGCCAGCAGACTCCAGGGGAGCTCCTACGAGCAGTACTTC.

V usage is TRBV19 and J usage is TRBJ2-7; D perhaps matches TRBD2 (5 bases). Germline assignment: CDR1 LNHDA and CDR2 SQIVND (reference sequence). CDR3 length: 13 amino acids. V was trimmed by 10 bases and J by 6 bases, leaving 19 bases between them. Here the CDR3 DNA reads TGTGCCACCTCACTAGTTATCTCGGGCGAGCAGTACTTC. Amino acid sequence: CATSLVISGEQYF.